These 2 T cell receptor beta chains were all obtained from the same sample, sequenced in a study of cytomegalovirus exposure and HLA in healthy donors. A multiplex PCR was run with 60 Vbeta primers and 13 Jbeta primers. Clones were read by immunoSEQ multiplex PCR, and TCRdb kept only the in-frame ones, dropping some. The sample holds roughly 90,000 clones, around 82% seen once. The sequencing sample was made of PBMCs. These receptors originate from a man younger than 40 in good health and CMV-seropositive.

The J gene is TRBJ1-3, the V gene TRBV25-1; TRBD1 is a possible D gene (6 bases). The CDR3 extends over 15 amino acids. The germline V and J ends were trimmed by 5 bases and 0 bases, with 11 bases remaining between them. Looked up from germline, CDR1 is MGHDK and CDR2 is SYGVNS. The CDR3 DNA sequence: TGTGCCAGCAGTTACACAGGGACCTCTGGAAACACCATATATTTT. This translates into CASSYTGTSGNTIYF.

The chain recombines TRBV11-3 with TRBJ2-7; D unresolved. CDR3 length: 14 residues. From germline, CDR1 is SGHNT and CDR2 YENEEA. V lost 0 bases, J lost 7 bases, and 13 bases lay in between. CDR3 in amino acids: CASSLDSGSREQYF. The DNA of the CDR3 is TGTGCCAGCAGCTTAGATTCCGGGTCCCGGGAGCAGTACTTC.